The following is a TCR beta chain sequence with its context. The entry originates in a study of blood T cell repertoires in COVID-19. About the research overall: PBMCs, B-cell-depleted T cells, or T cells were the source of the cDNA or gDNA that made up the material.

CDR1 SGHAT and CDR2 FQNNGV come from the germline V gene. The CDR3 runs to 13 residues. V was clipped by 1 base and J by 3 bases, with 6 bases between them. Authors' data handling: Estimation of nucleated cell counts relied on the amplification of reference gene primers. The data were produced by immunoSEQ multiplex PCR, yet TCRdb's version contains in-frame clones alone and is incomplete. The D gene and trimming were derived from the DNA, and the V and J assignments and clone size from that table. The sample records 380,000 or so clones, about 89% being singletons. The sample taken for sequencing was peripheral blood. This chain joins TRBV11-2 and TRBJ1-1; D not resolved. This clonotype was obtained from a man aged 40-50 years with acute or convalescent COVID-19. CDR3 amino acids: CASSLGGDTEAFF. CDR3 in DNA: TGTGCCAGCAGCTTAGGCGGAGACACTGAAGCTTTCTTT.